This T cell receptor beta chain was recorded in a study of CD8 T cells in ankylosing spondylitis (dated by TCRdb to the late 2010s). Study-level background: To find TCR variants linked to disease, the study profiled T cell receptor beta repertoires in ankylosing spondylitis patients and healthy donors. Samples of peripheral blood were taken, and for ankylosing spondylitis patients, synovial fluid was collected as well. The whole study cohort included 108 healthy donors and roughly 24 ankylosing spondylitis patients. The study at large found these results: Blood from ankylosing spondylitis patients appeared to be characterized by a TCR beta motif composed of about eight highly homologous amino acid variants. Some TCR beta motif variants had previously been reported in synovial fluid and blood of reactive arthritis patients, which suggested common disease-initiation mechanisms. According to the report, matched synovial fluid samples from ankylosing spondylitis patients were significantly enriched for the disease-linked clones. The disease-linked clones showed a CD8+ phenotype and occurred at relatively low frequencies in peripheral blood.

The sequencing machine was an Illumina HiSeq 2500. Quantitative 5'-RACE with molecular barcodes was the method used to prepare the TCR beta libraries. The authors' pipeline ran thus. A new computational method, built on a probabilistic model of VDJ rearrangement, was used to identify disease-linked TCR variants. TCRdb reworked the public reads: Q25 trimming with fastp, MiXCR clone assembly, productive beta chains retained. Records with the same CDR3 protein are collapsed into one entry carrying the most frequent genes and DNA. TCRdb's processing, not the authors', yielded these V and J calls. This sample lists under 250,000 distinct CDR3 sequences; around 7.9% were detected once. Of the sample, over 12% falls within the top ten clones. At least ten counts were recorded for this clonotype. Its antigen specificity is not known. Base qualities are not at hand, and no much larger clone is one base apart.

Taken from cysteine to phenylalanine, the CDR3 has 15 residues. Just the 45-base CDR3 DNA is kept, in frame starting at base 1. The germline ends are 14 bases apart after V is trimmed by 0 bases and J by 8 bases. CDR1 and CDR2 are drawn from the germline V gene (reference sequence): LGHDT, YNNKEL. The sample consisted of blood, either unsorted or a sorted T cell fraction (not recorded which). The receptor chain draws on TRBV3-1 and TRBJ2-1; TRBD2 could be the D gene, as 6 bases match. This clonotype was sampled from a male donor with ankylosing spondylitis. The CDR3: CASSQEGRGGDEQFF. The DNA reads TGTGCCAGCAGCCAAGAGGGGCGGGGAGGTGATGAGCAGTTCTTC.